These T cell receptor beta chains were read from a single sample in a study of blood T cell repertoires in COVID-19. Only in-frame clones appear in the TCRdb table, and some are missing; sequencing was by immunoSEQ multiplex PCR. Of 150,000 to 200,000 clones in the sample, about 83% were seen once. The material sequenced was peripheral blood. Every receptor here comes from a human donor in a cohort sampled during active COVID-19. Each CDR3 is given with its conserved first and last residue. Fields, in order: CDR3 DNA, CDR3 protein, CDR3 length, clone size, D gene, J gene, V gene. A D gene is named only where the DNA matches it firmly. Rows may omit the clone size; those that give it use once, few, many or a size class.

TGTGCCTGGAGTGTATCTAGCTCCTATGGCTACACCTTC,CAWSVSSSYGYTF,13,-,-,TRBJ1-2,TRBV30
TGTGCCTGGAGTGGACAGGGGGCGGTGGGCAATCAGCCCCAGCATTTT,CAWSGQGAVGNQPQHF,16,-,TRBD1,TRBJ1-5,TRBV30
TGTGCCAGCAGCCCTCGACAGGGGGCCCGAACTGAAGCTTTCTTT,CASSPRQGARTEAFF,15,-,TRBD1,TRBJ1-1,TRBV3-1/TRBV3-2
TGTGCCAGCAGCAAAGGGAGAAATTCACCCCTCCACTTT,CASSKGRNSPLHF,13,-,-,TRBJ1-6,TRBV11-2
TGCAGCGCGGACGTCGGACAGGACCCCTACGAGCAGTACTTC,CSADVGQDPYEQYF,14,-,TRBD1,TRBJ2-7,TRBV29-1
TGCGCCAGCAGCTCCGGCGACAGGGGTTTTTCGAGGGATTACGAGCAGTACTTC,CASSSGDRGFSRDYEQYF,18,-,TRBD1,TRBJ2-7,TRBV5-1
TGTGCCAGCAGCGGTAGGGGAGGAGGCTATGGCTACACCTTC,CASSGRGGGYGYTF,14,-,-,TRBJ1-2,TRBV9
TGCAGTGCTAGTAGAGGGACAGTCCAAGAGACCCAGTACTTC,CSASRGTVQETQYF,14,-,TRBD1,TRBJ2-5,TRBV20-1
TGTGCCTGGAGTGTAGGAGGTACCAATCAGCCCCAGCATTTT,CAWSVGGTNQPQHF,14,once,-,TRBJ1-5,TRBV30
TGTGCCAGCAGGGCCCCCGGGACAGTGATCGAGCAGTACTTC,CASRAPGTVIEQYF,14,-,TRBD1,TRBJ2-7,TRBV27
TGTGCCAGCAGTTTGAGGGCTACGGCCCCCTACGAGCAGTACTTC,CASSLRATAPYEQYF,15,-,-,TRBJ2-7,TRBV27
TGTGCCAGCAGACGGACAAGCACAGATACGCAGTATTTT,CASRRTSTDTQYF,13,-,-,TRBJ2-3,TRBV12-3/TRBV12-4
TGTGCCAGCAGTCCGACTAGCGTTACCTACGAGCAGTACTTC,CASSPTSVTYEQYF,14,-,TRBD2,TRBJ2-7,TRBV7-8
TGTGCCAGCAGGTCAACAGGGGGGGCAACCTATGGCTACACCTTC,CASRSTGGATYGYTF,15,-,TRBD1,TRBJ1-2,TRBV6-5
TGTGCCAGCAGGGAGGGAACGGCGATGAACACTGAAGCTTTCTTT,CASREGTAMNTEAFF,15,-,-,TRBJ1-1,TRBV2
TGTGCCAGCAGTCAGGGTGGGAGGTCACCCCTCCACTTT,CASSQGGRSPLHF,13,-,-,TRBJ1-6,TRBV6-5
TGTGCCAGCAGCTCCGGGGTCGAAAACATTAATGAAAAACTGTTTTTT,CASSSGVENINEKLFF,16,-,-,TRBJ1-4,TRBV5-8
TGTGCCAGCAGCTTGGCCGGGACATCCTACGAGCAGTACTTC,CASSLAGTSYEQYF,14,-,-,TRBJ2-7,TRBV5-4
TGCGCCAGCAGCCCACAGGGGGTTTCCTACGAGCAGTACTTC,CASSPQGVSYEQYF,14,few,TRBD1,TRBJ2-7,TRBV5-1
TGTGCCAGCAGCGATACAGGGGGCACAGAGACCCAGTACTTC,CASSDTGGTETQYF,14,-,TRBD1,TRBJ2-5,TRBV9
TGTGCCACCAGCAGAGAGGGAGGGATCAATCAGCCCCAGCATTTT,CATSREGGINQPQHF,15,-,-,TRBJ1-5,TRBV15
TGTGCCAGCAGCCGCAGGACTAGCGGGAGAAGCACAGATACGCAGTATTTT,CASSRRTSGRSTDTQYF,17,-,TRBD2,TRBJ2-3,TRBV3-1/TRBV3-2
TGTGCCAGTCTAGAAGCCGTTCAGGGGCCTAGGGGCTACACCTTC,CASLEAVQGPRGYTF,15,-,-,TRBJ1-2,TRBV19
TGTGCCAGCAGCTTAGGGCTAGCGGGCCACGCCTACGAGCAGTACTTC,CASSLGLAGHAYEQYF,16,-,TRBD2,TRBJ2-7,TRBV13
TGCAGTGCTCGCCGCCCGGGAGAGCAGTACTTC,CSARRPGEQYF,11,-,-,TRBJ2-7,TRBV20-1
TGTGCCAGCGGGACAGGTTTATCCTACGAGCAGTACTTC,CASGTGLSYEQYF,13,-,TRBD1,TRBJ2-7,TRBV27
TGTGCCAGCAGTGAATCAAAGGGGGACGGCTATGGCTACACCTTC,CASSESKGDGYGYTF,15,-,-,TRBJ1-2,TRBV25-1
TGTGCCAGCAGCCTCCGTCAGGGGGCGACAGGGGCTGAAGCTTTCTTT,CASSLRQGATGAEAFF,16,-,TRBD1,TRBJ1-1,TRBV7-9
TGTGCCAGCAGCTTACCCGGACTAGCAATGGATGAGCAGTTCTTC,CASSLPGLAMDEQFF,15,-,TRBD2,TRBJ2-1,TRBV7-8
TGTGCCAGCAGCTTAACAGGGACCCCTTCAGACGAGCAGTACTTC,CASSLTGTPSDEQYF,15,-,-,TRBJ2-7,TRBV7-9
TGTGCCAGCAACCGGGACAGGGGGACCTACGAGCAGTACTTC,CASNRDRGTYEQYF,14,once,TRBD1,TRBJ2-7,TRBV2
TGTGCCAGCAGTGAAACGGGCTATGGCTACACCTTC,CASSETGYGYTF,12,-,-,TRBJ1-2,TRBV6-1
TGCGCCAGCAGCCAAGAAGGGAACAGGGGAGAGACCCAGTACTTC,CASSQEGNRGETQYF,15,-,TRBD1,TRBJ2-5,TRBV4-3
TGTGCCAGCTCACCACGCGTTTCCGGTACCTACGAGCAGTACTTC,CASSPRVSGTYEQYF,15,once,-,TRBJ2-7,TRBV18
TGTGCCAGCAGCTTGGGCCCAGGGAGGTCTGCAACTAATGAAAAACTGTTTTTT,CASSLGPGRSATNEKLFF,18,-,-,TRBJ1-4,TRBV5-5
TGCGCCAGCAGCCAAGACAGGGAGGCTAATCAGCCCCAGCATTTT,CASSQDREANQPQHF,15,-,-,TRBJ1-5,TRBV4-3
TGTGCCAGCAGTTTATCGAACAGGGTGTCCACTGAAGCTTTCTTT,CASSLSNRVSTEAFF,15,-,-,TRBJ1-1,TRBV27
TGTGCCAGCAGTTTGACAGGGTCCCATGGCTACACCTTC,CASSLTGSHGYTF,13,-,TRBD1,TRBJ1-2,TRBV12-3/TRBV12-4
TGTGCCTGGGATTCGGGGAGGGTCGGCTCTGGAAACACCATATATTTT,CAWDSGRVGSGNTIYF,16,-,-,TRBJ1-3,TRBV30
TGTGCCTCCACCCCAGGGGGCGGCTACACCTTC,CASTPGGGYTF,11,-,TRBD1,TRBJ1-2,TRBV30
TGCGCCAGCAGCGAGCAGCTAGCGGGGGGACTCACCGGGGAGCTGTTTTTT,CASSEQLAGGLTGELFF,17,-,TRBD2,TRBJ2-2,TRBV5-1
TGTGCCAGCAGCCAAATAGGGGCGTCTGAAGCTTTCTTT,CASSQIGASEAFF,13,-,-,TRBJ1-1,TRBV9
TGTGCCAGCAGCTTAGGTCCCGGGGAAATGGGCTACGAGCAGTACTTC,CASSLGPGEMGYEQYF,16,-,-,TRBJ2-7,TRBV11-3
TGTGCCAGCAGCGAGGGTGAAGCTTTCTTT,CASSEGEAFF,10,-,-,TRBJ1-1,TRBV7-2
TGTGCCTGGTTGAACAGGGTTTATTCCTACGAGCAGTACTTC,CAWLNRVYSYEQYF,14,-,-,TRBJ2-7,TRBV30
TGTGCCAGCAGTTACGGGAGGGGGGTGGTCGATACGCAGTATTTT,CASSYGRGVVDTQYF,15,-,-,TRBJ2-3,TRBV6-2/TRBV6-3
TGTGCCAGCGGCAGGGCTCTCTCTGGAAACACCATATATTTT,CASGRALSGNTIYF,14,-,-,TRBJ1-3,TRBV28
TGTGCCAGCTCATCTTTCCTAGCGGGAACTGAGCAGTTCTTC,CASSSFLAGTEQFF,14,few,TRBD2,TRBJ2-1,TRBV18
TGTGCCAGCAGCGAAGGGACAGGGGGTTCTGATAATGAAAAACTGTTTTTT,CASSEGTGGSDNEKLFF,17,-,TRBD1,TRBJ1-4,TRBV25-1
TGCGCCAGCAGAACGGGAGTCGGCAATGAGCAGTTCTTC,CASRTGVGNEQFF,13,-,-,TRBJ2-1,TRBV5-1